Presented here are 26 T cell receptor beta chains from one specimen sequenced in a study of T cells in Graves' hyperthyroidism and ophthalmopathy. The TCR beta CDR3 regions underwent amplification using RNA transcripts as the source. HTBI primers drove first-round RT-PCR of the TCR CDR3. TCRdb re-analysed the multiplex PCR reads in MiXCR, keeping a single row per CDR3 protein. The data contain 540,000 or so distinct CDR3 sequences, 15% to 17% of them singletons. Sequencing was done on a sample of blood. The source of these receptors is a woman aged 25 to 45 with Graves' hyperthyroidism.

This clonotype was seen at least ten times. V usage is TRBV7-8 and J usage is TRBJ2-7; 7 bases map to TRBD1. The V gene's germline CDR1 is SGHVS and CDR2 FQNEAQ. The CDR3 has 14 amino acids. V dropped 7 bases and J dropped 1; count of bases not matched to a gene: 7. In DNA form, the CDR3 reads TGTGCCAGCACCCACCCGGACAGGTCCTACGAGCAGTACTTC. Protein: CASTHPDRSYEQYF.

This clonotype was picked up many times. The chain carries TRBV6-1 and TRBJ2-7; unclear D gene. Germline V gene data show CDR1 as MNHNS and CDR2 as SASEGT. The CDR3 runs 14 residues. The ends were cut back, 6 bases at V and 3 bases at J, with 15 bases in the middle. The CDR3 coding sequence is TGTGCCAGCAGCAACTCCTGGAAGGGCTACGAGCAGTACTTC. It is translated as CASSNSWKGYEQYF.

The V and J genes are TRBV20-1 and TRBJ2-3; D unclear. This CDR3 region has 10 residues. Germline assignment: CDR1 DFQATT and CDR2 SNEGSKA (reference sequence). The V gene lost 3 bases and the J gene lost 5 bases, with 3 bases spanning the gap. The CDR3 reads CSARLDTQYF. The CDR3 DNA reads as TGCAGTGCTAGGTTAGATACGCAGTATTTT.

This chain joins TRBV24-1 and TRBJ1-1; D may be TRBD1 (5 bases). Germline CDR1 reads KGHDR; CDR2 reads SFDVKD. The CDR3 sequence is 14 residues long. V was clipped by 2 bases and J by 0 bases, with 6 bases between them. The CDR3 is CATSDSDMNTEAFF. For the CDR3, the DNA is TGTGCCACCAGTGATTCGGACATGAACACTGAAGCTTTCTTT.

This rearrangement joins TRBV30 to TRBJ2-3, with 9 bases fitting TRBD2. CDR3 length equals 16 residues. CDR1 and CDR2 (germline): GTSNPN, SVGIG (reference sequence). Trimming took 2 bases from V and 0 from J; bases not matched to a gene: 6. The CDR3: CAWSSLAGLSTDTQYF. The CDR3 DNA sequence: TGTGCCTGGAGTTCCCTAGCGGGGCTAAGCACAGATACGCAGTATTTT.

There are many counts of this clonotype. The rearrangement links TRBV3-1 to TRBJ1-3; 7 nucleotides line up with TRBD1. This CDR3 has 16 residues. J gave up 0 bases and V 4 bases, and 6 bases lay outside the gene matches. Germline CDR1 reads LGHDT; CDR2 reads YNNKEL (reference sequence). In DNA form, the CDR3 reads TGTGCCAGCAGCCTCGGACAGGTACTCTCTGGAAACACCATATATTTT. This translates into CASSLGQVLSGNTIYF.

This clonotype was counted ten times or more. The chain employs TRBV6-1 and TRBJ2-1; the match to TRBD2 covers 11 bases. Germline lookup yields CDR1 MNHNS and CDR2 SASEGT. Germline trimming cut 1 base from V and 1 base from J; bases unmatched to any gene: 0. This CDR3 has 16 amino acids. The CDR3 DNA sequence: TGTGCCAGCAGTGAAGGACTAGCGGGATCCTACAATGAGCAGTTCTTC. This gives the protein CASSEGLAGSYNEQFF.

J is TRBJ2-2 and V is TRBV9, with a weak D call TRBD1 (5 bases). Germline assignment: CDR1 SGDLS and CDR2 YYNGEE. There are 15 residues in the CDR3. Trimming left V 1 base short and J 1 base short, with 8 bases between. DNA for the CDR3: TGTGCCAGCAGCGTATTCCAGGGGAACACCGGGGAGCTGTTTTTT. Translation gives CASSVFQGNTGELFF.

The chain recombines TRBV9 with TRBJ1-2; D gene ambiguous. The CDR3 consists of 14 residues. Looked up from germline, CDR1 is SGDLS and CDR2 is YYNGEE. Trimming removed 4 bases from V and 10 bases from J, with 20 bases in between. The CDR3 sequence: CASSKGGIAPLYTF. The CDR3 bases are TGTGCCAGCAGCAAGGGAGGGATAGCTCCCCTCTACACCTTC. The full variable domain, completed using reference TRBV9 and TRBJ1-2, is DSGVTQTPKHLITATGQRVTLRCSPRSGDLSVYWYQQSLDQGLQFLIQYYNGEERAKGNILERFSAQQFPDLHSELNLSSLELGDSALYFCASSKGGIAPLYTFGSGTRLTVV.

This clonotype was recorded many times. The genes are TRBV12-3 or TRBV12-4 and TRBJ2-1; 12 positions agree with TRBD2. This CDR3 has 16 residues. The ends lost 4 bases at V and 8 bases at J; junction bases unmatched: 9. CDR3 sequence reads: CASSSMTSGRIHEQFF. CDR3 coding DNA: TGTGCCAGCAGTTCCATGACTAGCGGGAGAATCCATGAGCAGTTCTTC.

CDR3 DNA sequence: TGTGCCAGCACCCCCGGCGGGGGAATGGACTATGGCTACACCTTC. This codes for CASTPGGGMDYGYTF. The J gene is TRBJ1-2, the V gene TRBV7-9; a weak D match, TRBD1 (5 bases). The V gene lost 7 bases and the J gene lost 3 bases, with 18 bases spanning the gap. The CDR3 consists of 15 residues. The germline V gene encodes CDR1 SEHNR and CDR2 FQNEAQ (reference sequence). Full variable domain (rest looked up from reference TRBV7-9 and TRBJ1-2): DTGVSQNPRHKITKRGQNVTFRCDPISEHNRLYWYRQTLGQGPEFLTYFQNEAQLEKSRLLSDRFSAERPKGSFSTLEIQRTEQGDSAMYLCASTPGGGMDYGYTFGSGTRLTVV.

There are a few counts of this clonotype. Written as DNA, the CDR3 is TGTGCCAGCAGTTACATCGGGGCGCCTGACACTGAAGCTTTCTTT. It specifies CASSYIGAPDTEAFF. V is TRBV6-6 and J is TRBJ1-1; TRBD1 is a possible D gene (5 bases). V lost 2 bases and J 3 bases, leaving 13 bases between the germline ends. This CDR3 contains 15 residues. Germline CDR1 is MNHNY and CDR2 is SVGAGI (reference sequence).

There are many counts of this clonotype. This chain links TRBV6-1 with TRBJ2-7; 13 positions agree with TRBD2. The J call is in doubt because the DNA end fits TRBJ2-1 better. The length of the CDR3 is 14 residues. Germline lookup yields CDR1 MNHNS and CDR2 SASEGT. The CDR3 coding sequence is TGTGCCGGACGGACTAGCGGGAGCTCCGATGAGCAGTTCTTC. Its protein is CAGRTSGSSDEQFF.

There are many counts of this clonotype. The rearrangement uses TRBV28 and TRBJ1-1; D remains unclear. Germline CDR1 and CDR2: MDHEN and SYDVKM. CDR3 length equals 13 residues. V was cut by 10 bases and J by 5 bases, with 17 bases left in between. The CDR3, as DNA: TGTGCCACGGTCACCCGGTCGGGAACTGAAGCTTTCTTT. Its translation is CATVTRSGTEAFF.

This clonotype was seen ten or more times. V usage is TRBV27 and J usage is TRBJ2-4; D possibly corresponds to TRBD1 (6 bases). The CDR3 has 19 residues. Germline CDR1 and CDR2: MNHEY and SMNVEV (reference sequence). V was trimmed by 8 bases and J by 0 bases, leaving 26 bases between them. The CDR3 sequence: CASRKQGALLPIAKNIQYF. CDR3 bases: TGTGCCAGCCGAAAACAGGGCGCGTTGCTGCCCATAGCCAAAAACATTCAGTACTTC.

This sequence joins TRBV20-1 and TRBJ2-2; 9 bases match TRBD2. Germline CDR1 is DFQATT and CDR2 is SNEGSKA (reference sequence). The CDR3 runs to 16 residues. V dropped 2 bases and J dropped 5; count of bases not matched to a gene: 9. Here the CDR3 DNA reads TGCAGTGCTAGAAGGGCGGGAGGGCCGTTTACCGGGGAGCTGTTTTTT. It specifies CSARRAGGPFTGELFF.

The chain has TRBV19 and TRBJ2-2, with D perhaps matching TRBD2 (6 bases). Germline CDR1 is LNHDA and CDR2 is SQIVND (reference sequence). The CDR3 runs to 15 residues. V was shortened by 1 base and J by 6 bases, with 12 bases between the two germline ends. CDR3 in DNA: TGTGCCAGTAGTATAGGTCGACTAGGTTCCGGGGAGCTGTTTTTT. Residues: CASSIGRLGSGELFF.

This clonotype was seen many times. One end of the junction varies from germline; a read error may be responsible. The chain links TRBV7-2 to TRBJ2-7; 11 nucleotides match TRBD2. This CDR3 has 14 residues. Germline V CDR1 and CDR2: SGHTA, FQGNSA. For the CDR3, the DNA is TGTGCCAGCAGCGTAGCGGGAGGGCCTAGTGAGCAGTACTTC. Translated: CASSVAGGPSEQYF.

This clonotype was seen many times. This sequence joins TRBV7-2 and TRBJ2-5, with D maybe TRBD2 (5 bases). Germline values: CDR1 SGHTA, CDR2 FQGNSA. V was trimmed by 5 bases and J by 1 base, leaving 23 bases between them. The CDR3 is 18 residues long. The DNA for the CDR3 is TGTGCCAGCAGCCCTCAACTCCCGGGGTTGTTTTTCCAAGAGACCCAGTACTTC. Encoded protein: CASSPQLPGLFFQETQYF.

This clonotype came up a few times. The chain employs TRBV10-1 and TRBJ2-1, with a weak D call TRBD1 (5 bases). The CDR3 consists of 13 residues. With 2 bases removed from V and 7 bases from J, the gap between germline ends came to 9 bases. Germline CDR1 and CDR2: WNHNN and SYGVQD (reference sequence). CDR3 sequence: CASSEPGMNEQFF. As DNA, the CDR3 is TGCGCCAGCAGTGAGCCAGGGATGAATGAGCAGTTCTTC.

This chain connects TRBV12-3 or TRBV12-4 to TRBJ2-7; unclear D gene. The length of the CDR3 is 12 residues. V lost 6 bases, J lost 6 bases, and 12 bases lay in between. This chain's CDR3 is CASSTGATEQYF. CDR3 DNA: TGTGCCAGCAGCACTGGAGCGACCGAGCAGTACTTC.

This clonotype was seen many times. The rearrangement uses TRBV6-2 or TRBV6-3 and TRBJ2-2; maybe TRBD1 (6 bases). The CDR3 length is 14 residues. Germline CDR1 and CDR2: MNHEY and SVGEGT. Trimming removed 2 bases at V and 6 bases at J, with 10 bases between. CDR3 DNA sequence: TGTGCCAGCAGTTACACGGGACAAGCCGGGGAGCTGTTTTTT. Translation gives CASSYTGQAGELFF.

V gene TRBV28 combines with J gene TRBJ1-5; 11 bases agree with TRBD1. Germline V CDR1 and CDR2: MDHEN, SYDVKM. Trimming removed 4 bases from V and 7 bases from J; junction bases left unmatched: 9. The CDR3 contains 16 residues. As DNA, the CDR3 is TGTGCCAGCAGTTCCCTCGGGACAGGGGGGCACCAGCCCCAGCATTTT. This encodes CASSSLGTGGHQPQHF.

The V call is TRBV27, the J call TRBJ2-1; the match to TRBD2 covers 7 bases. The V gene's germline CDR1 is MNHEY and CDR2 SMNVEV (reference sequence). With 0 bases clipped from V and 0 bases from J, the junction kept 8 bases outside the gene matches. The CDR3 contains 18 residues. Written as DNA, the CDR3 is TGTGCCAGCAGTTTATCTCCTGGGGGAGGGAGCTCCTACAATGAGCAGTTCTTC. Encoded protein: CASSLSPGGGSSYNEQFF.

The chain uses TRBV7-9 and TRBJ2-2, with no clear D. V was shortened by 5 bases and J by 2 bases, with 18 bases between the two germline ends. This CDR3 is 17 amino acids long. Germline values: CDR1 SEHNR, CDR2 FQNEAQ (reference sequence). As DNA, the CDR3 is TGTGCCAGCAGCCATATGCTGGACCGAGGTAACACCGGGGAGCTGTTTTTT. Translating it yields CASSHMLDRGNTGELFF.

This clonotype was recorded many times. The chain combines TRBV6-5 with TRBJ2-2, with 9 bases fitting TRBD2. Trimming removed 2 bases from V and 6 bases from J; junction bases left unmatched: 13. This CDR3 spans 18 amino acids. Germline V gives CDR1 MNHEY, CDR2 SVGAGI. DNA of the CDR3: TGTGCCAGCAGTTACGGCGTCCCCTCGGCTAGCGGGGCCGGGGAGCTGTTTTTT. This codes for CASSYGVPSASGAGELFF.